This T cell receptor beta chain was profiled in a study of T-cell reconstitution after alpha-beta-depleted transplantation in children. This clonotype was detected a few times. Trimming cost V 6 bases and J 7 bases; bases outside gene matches: 9. CDR3 size: 15 residues. Preparation of the TCRbeta library used unique molecular identifiers. TCRdb independently ran MiXCR on the PCR reads; one entry per CDR3 protein. The table includes hundreds of thousands of distinct CDR3 sequences, about 31% detected once. The source of this sequence is a human donor who donated a stem cell graft to a child with aplastic anemia. The chain carries TRBV12-3 or TRBV12-4 and TRBJ1-6, with 7 bases lining up with TRBD1. The sample here was PBMCs from the stem cell graft donor, taken from the stem cell graft. The CDR3 loop is CASRQPGQINSPLHF. The CDR3 DNA reads TGTGCCAGCAGACAACCGGGACAGATCAATTCACCCCTCCACTTT.